The 28 T cell receptor beta chains below were found in one sample sequenced in a study of beta chain features in type 1 diabetes. Expressed TCRB transcripts got sequenced, as all isolated RNA was reverse transcribed. Only in-frame clones appear in the TCRdb table, and some are missing; sequencing was by immunoSEQ multiplex PCR. Among around 430,000 clones listed, 30% were seen once. What was sequenced was naive CD4+ T cells from blood. These receptors came from a man between 18 and 35 years old in good health.

The J gene is TRBJ2-1, the V gene TRBV4-1, with 10 bases aligning to TRBD2. Germline CDR1 is MGHRA and CDR2 is YSYEKL. The CDR3 consists of 17 residues. V shed 1 base and J 1 base; nucleotides not matched to a gene: 4. The CDR3 sequence is CASSQGRTSGSYNEQFF. CDR3 coding DNA: TGCGCCAGCAGCCAAGGACGGACTAGCGGATCCTACAATGAGCAGTTCTTC.

The chain employs TRBV6-5 and TRBJ2-1, with D perhaps being TRBD1 or TRBD2 (5 bases each). There are 11 residues in the CDR3. Trimming took 5 bases from V and 12 from J, leaving 11 bases between them. CDR1 and CDR2 from the germline V gene are MNHEY and SVGAGI. The CDR3 here is CASSNDGTQFF. The DNA for the CDR3 is TGTGCCAGCAGTAACGACGGGACGCAGTTCTTC.

The chain joins TRBV2 to TRBJ2-3; 9 bases map to TRBD2. This CDR3 comprises 14 residues. The germline V gene encodes CDR1 SNHLY and CDR2 FYNNEI. V lost 6 bases to trimming and J lost 4 bases; unmatched junction nucleotides: 5. In DNA form, the CDR3 reads TGTGCCAGCAGGATTAGCGGGAGCCCAGATACGCAGTATTTT. Translating it yields CASRISGSPDTQYF.

For this clone: Other DNA sequences in this specimen translate into the identical CDR3. This chain connects TRBV30 to TRBJ2-7, with D unresolved. CDR1 and CDR2 (germline): GTSNPN, SVGIG (reference sequence). This CDR3 region has 11 residues. V lost 3 bases to trimming and J lost 3 bases, with 6 bases between them. The CDR3 here is CAWSSSYEQYF. The CDR3 DNA follows: TGTGCCTGGAGCTCCAGCTACGAGCAGTACTTC.

The V gene is TRBV5-1, the J gene TRBJ2-1, with D possibly being TRBD2 (6 bases). The V end was cut by 4 bases, the J end by 3 bases, with 8 bases between. The CDR3 contains 13 residues. Germline V gives CDR1 SGHRS, CDR2 YFSETQ. CDR3 sequence (DNA): TGCGCCAGCAGCGGCGGGAACTACAATGAGCAGTTCTTC. It translates to CASSGGNYNEQFF.

The genes are TRBV29-1 and TRBJ1-3; D uncertain. CDR3 size: 12 residues. The ends were cut back, 6 bases at V and 2 bases at J, with 8 bases in the middle. Germline CDR1 reads SQVTM; CDR2 reads ANQGSEA. The CDR3 reads CSVSPAGNTIYF. In nucleotides, the CDR3 is TGCAGCGTCAGCCCTGCTGGAAACACCATATATTTT. Together with reference TRBV29-1 and TRBJ1-3, the CDR3 gives the full variable domain: SAVISQKPSRDICQRGTSLTIQCQVDSQVTMMFWYRQQPGQSLTLIATANQGSEATYESGFVIDKFPISRPNLTFSTLTVSNMSPEDSSIYLCSVSPAGNTIYFGEGSWLTVV.

The gene calls are TRBV10-3 and TRBJ1-2, with 9 nucleotides matching TRBD1. With V trimmed by 1 base and J by 7 bases, 7 bases remained unmatched. CDR3 length: 15 residues. Germline-derived CDR1 and CDR2 are ENHRY and SYGVKD. CDR3 sequence reads: CAISEYGTGMAGYTF. CDR3 coding DNA: TGTGCCATCAGTGAGTACGGGACAGGGATGGCTGGCTACACCTTC.

The sample holds a few counts of this clone. V is TRBV28 and J is TRBJ2-7; no definite D call. Germline V lookup: CDR1 MDHEN, CDR2 SYDVKM. The CDR3 has 10 residues. With 7 bases removed from V and 2 bases from J, the gap between germline ends came to 3 bases. The CDR3 DNA reads TGTGCCAGCACTCCCTACGAGCAGTACTTC. Encoded protein: CASTPYEQYF.

This clone appeared a few times. The chain recombines TRBV30 with TRBJ1-4; D is unclear. CDR1 GTSNPN and CDR2 SVGIG come from the germline V gene (reference sequence). The CDR3 loop spans 13 amino acids. V was cut by 2 bases and J by 10 bases, with 14 bases left in between. CDR3 coding DNA: TGTGCCTGGAGTTTACACCTAGAAGGAAAACTGTTTTTT. Amino acids: CAWSLHLEGKLFF.

V and J are TRBV2 and TRBJ2-4; tentatively, D is TRBD1 (6 bases). This CDR3 region has 14 residues. Trimming shortened V by 9 bases and J by 3 bases, and 15 bases separated the two germline ends. CDR1 and CDR2 from the germline V gene are SNHLY and FYNNEI. In DNA form, the CDR3 reads TGTGCCAGTCGACGAGAAGGGGGCAAAAACATTCAGTACTTC. This gives the protein CASRREGGKNIQYF.

CDR3 region: CASSSTDTSYNEQFF. The CDR3 DNA follows: TGTGCCAGCAGCTCGACAGATACTTCCTACAATGAGCAGTTCTTC. V usage is TRBV7-2 and J usage is TRBJ2-1; D is possibly TRBD1 (5 bases). Trimming stripped 4 bases from V and 1 base from J, with 11 bases between. This CDR3 is built from 15 residues. Germline assignment: CDR1 SGHTA and CDR2 FQGNSA.

The chain is built from TRBV4-3 and TRBJ2-1; tentatively, D is TRBD1 or TRBD2 (5 bases each). Germline V CDR1 and CDR2: LGHNA, YSLEER. The CDR3 loop spans 15 amino acids. With 3 bases removed from V and 6 bases from J, the gap between germline ends came to 15 bases. The CDR3 is CASSQGVHGRNEQFF. The CDR3 DNA sequence: TGCGCCAGCAGCCAGGGGGTGCACGGTCGCAATGAGCAGTTCTTC.

This CDR3 reads CASSLARDHYGYTF. The CDR3 nucleotides read TGTGCCAGCAGCTTGGCCAGGGATCACTATGGCTACACCTTC. The V and J genes are TRBV5-6 and TRBJ1-2, with D possibly matching TRBD1 (5 bases). The CDR3 contains 14 residues. CDR1 is SGHDT and CDR2 is YYEEEE in the germline V gene. V was cut by 0 bases and J by 3 bases, with 9 bases left in between. Looking up the rest from reference TRBV5-6 and TRBJ1-2 gives the full variable domain: DAGVTQSPTHLIKTRGQQVTLRCSPKSGHDTVSWYQQALGQGPQFIFQYYEEEERQRGNFPDRFSGHQFPNYSSELNVNALLLGDSALYLCASSLARDHYGYTFGSGTRLTVV.

This clone appeared a few times. This sample includes further DNA sequences coding for the same CDR3. V usage is TRBV20-1 and J usage is TRBJ2-3; tentative D call: TRBD1 (6 bases). The CDR3 extends over 11 amino acids. Trimming left V 4 bases short and J 5 bases short, with 7 bases between. Germline CDR1 reads DFQATT; CDR2 reads SNEGSKA (reference sequence). The CDR3 protein is CSATQGDTQYF. CDR3 nucleotide sequence: TGCAGTGCTACACAGGGAGATACGCAGTATTTT.

The chain combines TRBV7-2 with TRBJ2-7; D is perhaps TRBD2 (6 bases). The V end lost 3 bases, the J end lost 0 bases, and 18 bases lay between the germline ends. The CDR3 sequence is 17 residues long. Germline values: CDR1 SGHTA, CDR2 FQGNSA. For the CDR3, the DNA is TGTGCCAGCAGCTTCAGGGTTGGGCGGGGAGACTCCTACGAGCAGTACTTC. Translation: CASSFRVGRGDSYEQYF.

This sequence joins TRBV7-9 and TRBJ1-1; TRBD1 aligns across 7 bases. V lost 3 bases and J lost 5; bases outside the gene matches: 3. Germline V gene data show CDR1 as SEHNR and CDR2 as FQNEAQ (reference sequence). The CDR3 totals 13 residues. The CDR3 DNA is TGTGCCAGCAGCTTCAACAGGGGAACTGAAGCTTTCTTT. Its protein is CASSFNRGTEAFF.

The genes are TRBV29-1 and TRBJ2-3; D is perhaps TRBD1 or TRBD2 (5 bases each). The CDR3 is 15 residues long. Trimming removed 6 bases from V and 5 bases from J, with 21 bases in between. The germline CDR1 and CDR2 sequences are SQVTM and ANQGSEA. CDR3 nucleotides: TGCAGCGTAGTCGGGACGGGAACATCCCGAGATACGCAGTATTTT. Protein product: CSVVGTGTSRDTQYF.

This clone was seen more than once but under ten times. The chain recombines TRBV2 with TRBJ2-3; D is ambiguous. CDR1 is SNHLY and CDR2 is FYNNEI in the germline V gene. Trimming removed 7 bases from V and 0 bases from J, with 2 bases in between. The length of the CDR3 is 11 residues. CDR3 sequence (DNA): TGTGCCAGCAAAAGCACAGATACGCAGTATTTT. As protein: CASKSTDTQYF.

Only a few counts were recorded for this clone. The genes are TRBV20-1 and TRBJ2-1; no clear D gene. Trimming took 6 bases from V and 5 from J, leaving 5 bases between them. Germline values: CDR1 DFQATT, CDR2 SNEGSKA (reference sequence). The length of the CDR3 is 10 residues. For the CDR3, the DNA is TGCAGTGCCCAACACAATGAGCAGTTCTTC. As protein: CSAQHNEQFF.

The genes are TRBV4-3 and TRBJ2-7; perhaps D is TRBD1 or TRBD2 (5 bases each). Trimming left V 0 bases short and J 4 bases short, with 13 bases between. CDR1 and CDR2 from the germline V gene are LGHNA and YSLEER. The CDR3 totals 15 residues. In nucleotides, the CDR3 is TGCGCCAGCAGCCAAGAGCAGGGACGGAATTACGAGCAGTACTTC. Its protein is CASSQEQGRNYEQYF.

This clone has just a few counts. The identical CDR3 is also encoded by other nucleotide sequences in the sample. This chain links TRBV30 with TRBJ1-5; unclear D gene. There are 13 residues in the CDR3. CDR1 is GTSNPN, CDR2 SVGIG, per germline (reference sequence). V was cut by 1 base and J by 4 bases, with 8 bases left in between. CDR3 sequence: CAWSGTANQPQHF. The CDR3 coding sequence is TGTGCCTGGAGTGGGACCGCAAATCAGCCCCAGCATTTT.

The J gene is TRBJ2-4, the V gene TRBV5-4; unclear D gene. The CDR3 sequence is 12 residues long. CDR1 is SGHNT, CDR2 YYREEE, per germline (reference sequence). Trimming cost V 2 bases and J 8 bases, with 8 bases left between them. In DNA form, the CDR3 reads TGTGCCAGCAGCTTCGGTGGAGACATTCAGTACTTC. It codes for CASSFGGDIQYF.

This chain uses TRBV7-6 with TRBJ2-1; D gene uncertain. Between the trimmed V and J ends, which lost 4 bases and 9 bases, there was a span of 7 bases. Germline loops: CDR1 SGHVS, CDR2 FNYEAQ. CDR3 length: 11 residues. The CDR3 DNA is TGTGCCAGCAGCTCCCATCTTGAGCAGTTCTTC. Its translation: CASSSHLEQFF.

The CDR3 sequence is CAGDRVLRTEAFF. Here the CDR3 DNA reads TGTGCCGGAGACAGGGTGTTGCGTACTGAAGCTTTCTTT. V and J are TRBV30 and TRBJ1-1; 7 nucleotides line up with TRBD1. CDR1 and CDR2 from the germline V gene are GTSNPN and SVGIG (reference sequence). After removal of 8 bases from V and 5 bases from J, the junction contained 11 bases not matched to a gene. This CDR3 is built from 13 residues.

This clone was seen a handful of times. The chain uses TRBV18 and TRBJ2-5, with D perhaps assigned TRBD1 or TRBD2 (5 bases each). Trimming cost V 1 base and J 5 bases, with 11 bases left between them. This CDR3 has 14 amino acids. Germline CDR1 KGHSH, CDR2 LQKENI. CDR3 region: CASSPREGPETQYF. Here the CDR3 DNA reads TGTGCCAGCTCACCACGAGAGGGGCCGGAGACCCAGTACTTC.

This chain joins TRBV28 and TRBJ1-1; TRBD1 might be the D (5 bases). Trimming stripped 2 bases from V and 0 bases from J, with 13 bases between. The CDR3 covers 16 residues. Germline V gene sequence: CDR1 MDHEN, CDR2 SYDVKM. CDR3 sequence (DNA): TGTGCCAGCAGTTTAAGGGAGGGGCGGATGAACACTGAAGCTTTCTTT. It is translated as CASSLREGRMNTEAFF. Full variable domain (missing parts from reference TRBV28 and TRBJ1-1): DVKVTQSSRYLVKRTGEKVFLECVQDMDHENMFWYRQDPGLGLRLIYFSYDVKMKEKGDIPEGYSVSREKKERFSLILESASTNQTSMYLCASSLREGRMNTEAFFGQGTRLTVV.

The rearrangement joins TRBV18 to TRBJ1-1; D remains ambiguous. CDR3 length: 16 amino acids. The germline gives CDR1 KGHSH, CDR2 LQKENI. Trimming removed 1 base from V and 0 bases from J, with 12 bases in between. CDR3 coding DNA: TGTGCCAGCTCACCACGGGCTAGGCAGATGAACACTGAAGCTTTCTTT. Amino acids: CASSPRARQMNTEAFF.

V and J are TRBV29-1 and TRBJ1-2, with 7 bases aligning to TRBD1. CDR1 and CDR2 from the germline V gene are SQVTM and ANQGSEA. The ends lost 1 base at V and 6 bases at J; junction bases unmatched: 14. This CDR3 comprises 16 residues. This CDR3 reads CSVEVGRRQGVDGYTF. The CDR3 DNA is TGCAGCGTTGAAGTAGGGCGTCGACAGGGAGTCGATGGCTACACCTTC.